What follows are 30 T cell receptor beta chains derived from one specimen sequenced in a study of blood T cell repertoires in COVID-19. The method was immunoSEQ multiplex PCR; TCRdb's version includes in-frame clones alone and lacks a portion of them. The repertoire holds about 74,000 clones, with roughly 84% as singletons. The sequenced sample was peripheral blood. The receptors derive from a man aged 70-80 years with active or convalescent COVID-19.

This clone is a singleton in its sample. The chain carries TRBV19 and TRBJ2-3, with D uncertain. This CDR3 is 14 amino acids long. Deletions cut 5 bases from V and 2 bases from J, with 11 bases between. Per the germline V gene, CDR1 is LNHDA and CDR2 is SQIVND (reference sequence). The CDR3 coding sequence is TGTGCCAGTAGTCGAACCGGGTCCACAGATACGCAGTATTTT. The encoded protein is CASSRTGSTDTQYF.

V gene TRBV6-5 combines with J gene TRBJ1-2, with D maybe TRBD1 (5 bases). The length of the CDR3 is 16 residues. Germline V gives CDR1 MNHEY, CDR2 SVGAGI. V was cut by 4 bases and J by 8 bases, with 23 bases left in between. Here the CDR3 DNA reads TGTGCCAGCAGTTTAGTCACCTCCGGGACCGCGGGAGGCTACACCTTC. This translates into CASSLVTSGTAGGYTF.

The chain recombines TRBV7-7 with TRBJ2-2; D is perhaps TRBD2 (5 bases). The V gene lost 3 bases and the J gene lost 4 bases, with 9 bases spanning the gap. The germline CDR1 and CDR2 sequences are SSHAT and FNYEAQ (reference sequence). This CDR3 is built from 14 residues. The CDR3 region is CASSFERGTGELFF. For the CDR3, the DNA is TGTGCCAGCAGCTTCGAACGGGGCACCGGGGAGCTGTTTTTT.

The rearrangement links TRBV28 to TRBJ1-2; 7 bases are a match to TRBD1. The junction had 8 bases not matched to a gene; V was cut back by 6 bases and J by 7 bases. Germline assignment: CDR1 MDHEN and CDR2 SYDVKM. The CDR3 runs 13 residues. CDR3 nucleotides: TGTGCCAGCAGAACAGGGGAACTTCGTGGCTACACCTTC. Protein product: CASRTGELRGYTF.

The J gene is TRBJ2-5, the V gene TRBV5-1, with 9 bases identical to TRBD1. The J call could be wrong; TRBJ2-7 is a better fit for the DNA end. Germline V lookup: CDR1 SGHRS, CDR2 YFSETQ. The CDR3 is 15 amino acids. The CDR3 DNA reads TGCGCCAGCAGCCCCCGGGGGACAGGGACCTACGAGCAGTACTTC. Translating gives CASSPRGTGTYEQYF.

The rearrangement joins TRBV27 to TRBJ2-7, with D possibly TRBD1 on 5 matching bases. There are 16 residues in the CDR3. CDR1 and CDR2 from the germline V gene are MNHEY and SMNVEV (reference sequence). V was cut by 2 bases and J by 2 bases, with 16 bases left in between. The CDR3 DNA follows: TGTGCCAGCAGTTTAAATGGAGTTGGGGCAACCTACGAGCAGTACTTC. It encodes CASSLNGVGATYEQYF.

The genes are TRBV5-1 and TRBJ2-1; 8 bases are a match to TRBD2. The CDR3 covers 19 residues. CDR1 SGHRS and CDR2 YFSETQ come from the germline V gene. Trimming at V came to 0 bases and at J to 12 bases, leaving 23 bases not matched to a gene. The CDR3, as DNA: TGCGCCAGCAGCTTGGCCCCTAATAGCGGGATTCCCCCTCTTTTTGTGCAGTTCTTC. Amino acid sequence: CASSLAPNSGIPPLFVQFF.

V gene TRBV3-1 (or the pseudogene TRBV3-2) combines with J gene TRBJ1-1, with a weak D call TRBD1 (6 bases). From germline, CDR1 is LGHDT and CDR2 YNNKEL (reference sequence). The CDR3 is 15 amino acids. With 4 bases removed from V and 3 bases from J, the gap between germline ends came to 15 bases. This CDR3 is CASSPWAGADTEAFF. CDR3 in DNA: TGTGCCAGCAGCCCCTGGGCGGGGGCGGACACTGAAGCTTTCTTT.

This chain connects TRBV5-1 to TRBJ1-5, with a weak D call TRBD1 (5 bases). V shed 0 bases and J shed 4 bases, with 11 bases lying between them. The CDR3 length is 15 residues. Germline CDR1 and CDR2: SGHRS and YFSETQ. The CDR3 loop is CASSLGDGGNQPQHF. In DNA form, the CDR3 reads TGCGCCAGCAGCTTGGGGGACGGGGGGAATCAGCCCCAGCATTTT.

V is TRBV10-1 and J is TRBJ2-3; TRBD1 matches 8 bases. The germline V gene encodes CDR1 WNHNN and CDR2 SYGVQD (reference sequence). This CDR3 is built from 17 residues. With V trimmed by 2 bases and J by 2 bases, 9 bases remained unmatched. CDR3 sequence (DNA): TGCGCCAGCAGTGAGCAAACAGGGGGGAGCGACACAGATACGCAGTATTTT. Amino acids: CASSEQTGGSDTDTQYF.

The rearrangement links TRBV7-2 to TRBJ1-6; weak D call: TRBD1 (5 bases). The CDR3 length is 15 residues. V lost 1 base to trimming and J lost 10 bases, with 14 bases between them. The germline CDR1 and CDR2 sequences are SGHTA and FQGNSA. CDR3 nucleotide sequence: TGTGCCAGCAGCTTAGGTCAGGGTTATAGGTCACCCCTCCACTTT. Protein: CASSLGQGYRSPLHF.

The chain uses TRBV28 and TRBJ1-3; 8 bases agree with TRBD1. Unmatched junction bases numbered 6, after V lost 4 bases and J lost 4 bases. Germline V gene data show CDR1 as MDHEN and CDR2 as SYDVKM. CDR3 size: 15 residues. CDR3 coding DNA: TGTGCCAGCAGTTCCCGGACAGGGAGGGGAAACACCATATATTTT. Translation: CASSSRTGRGNTIYF. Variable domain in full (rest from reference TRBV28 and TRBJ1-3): DVKVTQSSRYLVKRTGEKVFLECVQDMDHENMFWYRQDPGLGLRLIYFSYDVKMKEKGDIPEGYSVSREKKERFSLILESASTNQTSMYLCASSSRTGRGNTIYFGEGSWLTVV.

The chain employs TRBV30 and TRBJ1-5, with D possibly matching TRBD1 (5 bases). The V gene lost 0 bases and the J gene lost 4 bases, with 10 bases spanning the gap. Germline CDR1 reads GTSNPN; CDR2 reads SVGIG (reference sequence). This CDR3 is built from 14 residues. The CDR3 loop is CAWSVRTNNQPQHF. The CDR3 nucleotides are TGTGCCTGGAGTGTACGGACAAATAATCAGCCCCAGCATTTT.

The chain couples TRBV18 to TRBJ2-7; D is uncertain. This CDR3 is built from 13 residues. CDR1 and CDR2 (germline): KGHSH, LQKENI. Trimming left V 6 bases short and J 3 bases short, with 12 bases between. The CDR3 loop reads CASSERLGYEQYF. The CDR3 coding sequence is TGTGCCAGCTCGGAAAGACTGGGCTACGAGCAGTACTTC. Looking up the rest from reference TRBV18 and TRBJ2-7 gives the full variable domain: NAGVMQNPRHLVRRRGQEARLRCSPMKGHSHVYWYRQLPEEGLKFMVYLQKENIIDESGMPKERFSAEFPKEGPSILRIQQVVRGDSAAYFCASSERLGYEQYFGPGTRLTVT.

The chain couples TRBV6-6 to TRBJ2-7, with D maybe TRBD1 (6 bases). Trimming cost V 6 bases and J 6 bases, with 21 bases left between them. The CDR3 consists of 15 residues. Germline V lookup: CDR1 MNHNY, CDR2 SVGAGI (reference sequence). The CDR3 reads CASSTDVITGSEQYF. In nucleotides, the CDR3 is TGTGCCAGCAGCACAGACGTTATTACAGGGTCCGAGCAGTACTTC.

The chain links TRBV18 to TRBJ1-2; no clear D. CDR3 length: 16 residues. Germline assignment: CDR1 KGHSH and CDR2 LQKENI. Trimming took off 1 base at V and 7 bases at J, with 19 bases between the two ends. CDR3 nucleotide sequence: TGTGCCAGCTCACCACTCCCGAGGGAGCCTCGGGGTGGCTACACCTTC. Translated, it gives CASSPLPREPRGGYTF.

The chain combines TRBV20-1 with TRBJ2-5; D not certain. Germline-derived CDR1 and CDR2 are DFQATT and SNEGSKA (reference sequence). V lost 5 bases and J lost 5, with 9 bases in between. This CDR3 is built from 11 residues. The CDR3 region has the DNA TGCAGTGCTCCCCGTTCGGAGACCCAGTACTTC. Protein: CSAPRSETQYF.

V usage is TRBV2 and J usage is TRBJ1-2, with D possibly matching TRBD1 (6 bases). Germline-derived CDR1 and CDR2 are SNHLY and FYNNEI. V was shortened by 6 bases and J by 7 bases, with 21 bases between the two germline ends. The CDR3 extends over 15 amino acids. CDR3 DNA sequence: TGTGCCAGCAGGAGGGGGTGGGGGCGCGGGTTTGGCTACACCTTC. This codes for CASRRGWGRGFGYTF.

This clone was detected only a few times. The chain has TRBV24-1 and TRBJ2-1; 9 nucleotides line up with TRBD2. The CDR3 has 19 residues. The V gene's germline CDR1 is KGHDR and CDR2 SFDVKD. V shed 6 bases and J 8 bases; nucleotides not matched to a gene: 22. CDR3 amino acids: CATSSSGGSSGTSWDEQFF. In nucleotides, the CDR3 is TGTGCCACCAGTTCCTCTGGGGGGAGCTCCGGGACTAGCTGGGATGAGCAGTTCTTC.

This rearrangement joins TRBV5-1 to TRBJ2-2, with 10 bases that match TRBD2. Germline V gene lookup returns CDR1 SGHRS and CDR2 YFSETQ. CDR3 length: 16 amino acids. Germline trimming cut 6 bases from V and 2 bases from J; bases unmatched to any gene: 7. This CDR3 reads CASTRLAGTNTGELFF. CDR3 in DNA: TGCGCCAGCACCCGACTAGCGGGTACAAACACCGGGGAGCTGTTTTTT. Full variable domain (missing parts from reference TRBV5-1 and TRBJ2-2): KAGVTQTPRYLIKTRGQQVTLSCSPISGHRSVSWYQQTPGQGLQFLFEYFSETQRNKGNFPGRFSGRQFSNSRSEMNVSTLELGDSALYLCASTRLAGTNTGELFFGEGSRLTVL.

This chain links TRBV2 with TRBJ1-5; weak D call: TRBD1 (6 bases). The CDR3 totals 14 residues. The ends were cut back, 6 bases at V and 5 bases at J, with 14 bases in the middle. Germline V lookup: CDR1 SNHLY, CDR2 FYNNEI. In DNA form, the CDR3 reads TGTGCCAGCAGAGGTCCACAGGGAGATCAGCCCCAGCATTTT. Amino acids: CASRGPQGDQPQHF. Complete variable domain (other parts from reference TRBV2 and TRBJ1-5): EPEVTQTPSHQVTQMGQEVILRCVPISNHLYFYWYRQILGQKVEFLVSFYNNEISEKSEIFDDQFSVERPDGSNFTLKIRSTKLEDSAMYFCASRGPQGDQPQHFGDGTRLSIL.

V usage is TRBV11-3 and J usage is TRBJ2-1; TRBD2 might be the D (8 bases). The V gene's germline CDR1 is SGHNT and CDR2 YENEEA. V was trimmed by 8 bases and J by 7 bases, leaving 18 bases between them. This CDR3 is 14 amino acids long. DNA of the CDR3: TGTGCCAGCGGAAAGGGGGCGGGAGGTAATGAGCAGTTCTTC. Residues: CASGKGAGGNEQFF.

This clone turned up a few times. The CDR3 sequence: CASSEGTSGTRDTQYF. The CDR3 nucleotides read TGTGCCAGCAGTGAAGGGACTAGCGGGACTAGAGATACGCAGTATTTT. The rearrangement links TRBV27 to TRBJ2-3, with TRBD2 matching over 13 bases. The CDR3 extends over 16 amino acids. CDR1 MNHEY and CDR2 SMNVEV come from the germline V gene (reference sequence). The ends lost 5 bases at V and 5 bases at J; junction bases unmatched: 7.

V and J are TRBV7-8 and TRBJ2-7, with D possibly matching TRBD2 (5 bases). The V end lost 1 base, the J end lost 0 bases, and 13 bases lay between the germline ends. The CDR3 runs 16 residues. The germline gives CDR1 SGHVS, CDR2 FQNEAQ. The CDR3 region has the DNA TGTGCCAGCAGCTTAGGACTACCCAAGGACTCCTACGAGCAGTACTTC. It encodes CASSLGLPKDSYEQYF.

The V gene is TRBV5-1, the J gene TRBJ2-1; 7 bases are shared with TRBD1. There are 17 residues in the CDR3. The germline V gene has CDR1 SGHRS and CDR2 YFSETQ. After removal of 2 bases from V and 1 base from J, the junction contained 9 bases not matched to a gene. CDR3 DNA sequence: TGCGCCAGCAGCTTACGATCCAACAGGGGTTCCTACAATGAGCAGTTCTTC. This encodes CASSLRSNRGSYNEQFF.

DNA for the CDR3: TGTGCCAGCAGTTACGTGTGGGCAACGGAGACCCAGTACTTC. Its protein is CASSYVWATETQYF. The rearrangement joins TRBV6-2 or TRBV6-3 to TRBJ2-5; no firm D call. Germline loops: CDR1 MNHEY, CDR2 SVGEGT. The CDR3 is 14 amino acids. Between the trimmed V and J ends, which lost 2 bases and 5 bases, there was a span of 12 bases.

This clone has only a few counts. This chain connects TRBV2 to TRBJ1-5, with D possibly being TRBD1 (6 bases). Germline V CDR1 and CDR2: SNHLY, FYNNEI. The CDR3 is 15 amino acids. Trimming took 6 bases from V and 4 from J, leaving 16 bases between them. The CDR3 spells CASSRTEVGNQPQHF. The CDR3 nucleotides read TGTGCCAGCAGCAGGACAGAGGTAGGAAATCAGCCCCAGCATTTT. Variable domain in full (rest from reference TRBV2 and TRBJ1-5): EPEVTQTPSHQVTQMGQEVILRCVPISNHLYFYWYRQILGQKVEFLVSFYNNEISEKSEIFDDQFSVERPDGSNFTLKIRSTKLEDSAMYFCASSRTEVGNQPQHFGDGTRLSIL.

The CDR3 here is CASSIDRRNTGELFF. Written as DNA, the CDR3 is TGTGCCAGTAGTATCGACAGGAGGAACACCGGGGAGCTGTTTTTT. The chain has TRBV19 and TRBJ2-2; TRBD1 is a possible D gene (6 bases). The CDR3 has 15 amino acids. Per the germline V gene, CDR1 is LNHDA and CDR2 is SQIVND (reference sequence). V gave up 3 bases and J gave up 1 base, with 9 bases separating them.

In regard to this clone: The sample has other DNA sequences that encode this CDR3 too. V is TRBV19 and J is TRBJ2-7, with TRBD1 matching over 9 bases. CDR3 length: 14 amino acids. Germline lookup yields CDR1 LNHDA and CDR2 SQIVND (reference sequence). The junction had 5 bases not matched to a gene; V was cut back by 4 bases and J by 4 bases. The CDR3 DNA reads TGTGCCAGTAGTACCCGGGACAGGGTTTACGAGCAGTACTTC. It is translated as CASSTRDRVYEQYF.

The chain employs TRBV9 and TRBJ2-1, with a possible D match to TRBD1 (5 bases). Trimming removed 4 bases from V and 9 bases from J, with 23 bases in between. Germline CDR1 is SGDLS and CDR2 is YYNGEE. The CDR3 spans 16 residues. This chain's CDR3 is CASSPRSGLHLSEQFF. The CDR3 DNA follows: TGTGCCAGCAGCCCTCGGTCAGGGCTTCACCTCAGTGAGCAGTTCTTC.